This is a list of T cell receptor beta chains from one sample in a study of TIL therapy for anti-PD-1-resistant metastatic lung cancer. Assay: immunoSEQ multiplex PCR; the TCRdb copy retains only in-frame clones and omits some. The sample carries approximately 92,000 clones, roughly two thirds recorded once. The sample in question was tumor tissue, obtained at baseline. These receptors all come from a person aged 25 to 85 with non-small cell lung cancer. Both conserved end residues are part of each CDR3. A D gene is named only where the DNA matches it firmly. Some rows have no size entry. The others give once, few or many, or a class for an expanded clone.

j_gene: TRBJ2-5; d_gene: TRBD2; abundance: once; len: 17; v_gene: TRBV4-1; CDR3nt: TGCGCCAGCAGCCAAGGGGTCCTAGCGGGGGCCCAAGAGACCCAGTACTTC; CDR3aa: CASSQGVLAGAQETQYF
j_gene: TRBJ2-5; d_gene: TRBD1; abundance: -; len: 14; v_gene: TRBV24-1; CDR3nt: TGTGCCACCAGTGATCGGACAGGGGAAGAGACCCAGTACTTC; CDR3aa: CATSDRTGEETQYF
j_gene: TRBJ1-1; d_gene: -; abundance: few; len: 14; v_gene: TRBV7-6; CDR3nt: TGTGCCAGCAGCTTAACAGGGCCGAACACTGAAGCTTTCTTT; CDR3aa: CASSLTGPNTEAFF
j_gene: TRBJ2-5; d_gene: -; abundance: -; len: 15; v_gene: TRBV6-5; CDR3nt: TGTGCCAGCAGTTACTACCCTTTTGGGGGTGAGACCCAGTACTTC; CDR3aa: CASSYYPFGGETQYF
j_gene: TRBJ2-6; d_gene: -; abundance: -; len: 15; v_gene: TRBV6-2/TRBV6-3; CDR3nt: TGTGCCAGCAGCCGACAGGCGTCCGGGGCCAACGTCCTGACTTTC; CDR3aa: CASSRQASGANVLTF
j_gene: TRBJ1-1; d_gene: TRBD1; abundance: -; len: 15; v_gene: TRBV5-3; CDR3nt: TGTGCCAGAAGCTCGTCCGACAGGGAAGAAACTGAAGCTTTCTTT; CDR3aa: CARSSSDREETEAFF
j_gene: TRBJ2-2; d_gene: -; abundance: -; len: 24; v_gene: TRBV5-1; CDR3nt: TGCGCCAGCAGCTTCTCGGGAGGCGACAGGAGGCCCCAACGGCGGGGGAGCCCGATCGGGGAGCTGTTTTTT; CDR3aa: CASSFSGGDRRPQRRGSPIGELFF
j_gene: TRBJ1-4; d_gene: -; abundance: -; len: 15; v_gene: TRBV5-1; CDR3nt: TGCGCCAGCAGCCGAACCGGGACACAGAATGAAAAACTGTTTTTT; CDR3aa: CASSRTGTQNEKLFF
j_gene: TRBJ2-1; d_gene: -; abundance: -; len: 12; v_gene: TRBV27; CDR3nt: TGTGCCAGCAGTTGGAGAGAGGGCGAGCAGTTCTTC; CDR3aa: CASSWREGEQFF
j_gene: TRBJ1-4; d_gene: TRBD1; abundance: -; len: 14; v_gene: TRBV18; CDR3nt: TGTGCCAGCTCACCCGTCGACAGGGCTGAAAAACTGTTTTTT; CDR3aa: CASSPVDRAEKLFF
j_gene: TRBJ1-6; d_gene: -; abundance: few; len: 13; v_gene: TRBV12-3/TRBV12-4; CDR3nt: TGTGCCAGCAGGCGGGACAACGGATCACCCCTCCACTTT; CDR3aa: CASRRDNGSPLHF
j_gene: TRBJ1-1; d_gene: -; abundance: -; len: 12; v_gene: TRBV6-5; CDR3nt: TGTGCCAGCACCCCACTGAACACTGAAGCTTTCTTT; CDR3aa: CASTPLNTEAFF
j_gene: TRBJ1-2; d_gene: -; abundance: -; len: 13; v_gene: TRBV20-1; CDR3nt: TGCAGTGCTAGTGGTCAGGCTAACTATGGCTACACCTTC; CDR3aa: CSASGQANYGYTF
j_gene: TRBJ2-7; d_gene: TRBD1; abundance: few; len: 16; v_gene: TRBV11-1; CDR3nt: TGTGCCAGCAGCTCGTGGGGGGGACAGGGAGTCCACGAGCAGTACTTC; CDR3aa: CASSSWGGQGVHEQYF
j_gene: TRBJ1-2; d_gene: -; abundance: -; len: 14; v_gene: TRBV19; CDR3nt: TGTGCCAGTAGTCGCTCAAACCCACTCTATGGCTACACCTTC; CDR3aa: CASSRSNPLYGYTF
j_gene: TRBJ2-5; d_gene: -; abundance: -; len: 16; v_gene: TRBV28; CDR3nt: TGTGCCAGCAGTTTCGGTTCCACAGGGAGGGACGAGACCCAGTACTTC; CDR3aa: CASSFGSTGRDETQYF
j_gene: TRBJ1-2; d_gene: -; abundance: -; len: 14; v_gene: TRBV5-4; CDR3nt: TGTGCCAGCAGCTTGGAGGGGGGGCGGGATGGCTACACCTTC; CDR3aa: CASSLEGGRDGYTF
j_gene: TRBJ2-1; d_gene: TRBD2; abundance: few; len: 15; v_gene: TRBV5-6; CDR3nt: TGTGCCAGCAGCATTCTAGCGGGAACCTACAATGAGCAGTTCTTC; CDR3aa: CASSILAGTYNEQFF
j_gene: TRBJ2-3; d_gene: TRBD2; abundance: -; len: 13; v_gene: TRBV6-5; CDR3nt: TGTGCCAGCAGCTGGGACTACACAGATACGCAGTATTTT; CDR3aa: CASSWDYTDTQYF
j_gene: TRBJ1-1; d_gene: -; abundance: -; len: 14; v_gene: TRBV7-9; CDR3nt: TGTGCCAGCAGCCCTACAGTGGGGAACACTGAAGCTTTCTTT; CDR3aa: CASSPTVGNTEAFF
j_gene: TRBJ1-5; d_gene: -; abundance: -; len: 14; v_gene: TRBV10-3; CDR3nt: TGTGCCATCAGTGAGCCCGGCGGCAATCAGCCCCAGCATTTT; CDR3aa: CAISEPGGNQPQHF
j_gene: TRBJ2-3; d_gene: TRBD1; abundance: few; len: 17; v_gene: TRBV9; CDR3nt: TGTGCCAGCAGCCATTCTTTAAAGACAGGGGGCACAGATACGCAGTATTTT; CDR3aa: CASSHSLKTGGTDTQYF
j_gene: TRBJ1-3; d_gene: -; abundance: few; len: 13; v_gene: TRBV2; CDR3nt: TGTGCCACCAGCCTAACCGAAGGAAACACCATATATTTT; CDR3aa: CATSLTEGNTIYF
j_gene: TRBJ1-1; d_gene: -; abundance: -; len: 16; v_gene: TRBV28; CDR3nt: TGTGCCAGCAGTTTCATGAGGGAACAGAAGAACACTGAAGCTTTCTTT; CDR3aa: CASSFMREQKNTEAFF
j_gene: TRBJ2-6; d_gene: -; abundance: -; len: 15; v_gene: TRBV6-2/TRBV6-3; CDR3nt: TGTGCCAGCAGCCCCCAAAAGGGGGAGACCAACGTCCTGACTTTC; CDR3aa: CASSPQKGETNVLTF
j_gene: TRBJ2-7; d_gene: -; abundance: few; len: 15; v_gene: TRBV4-1; CDR3nt: TGCGCCAGCAGCCAAGAGGATACGTTGGCCTACGAGCAGTACTTC; CDR3aa: CASSQEDTLAYEQYF
j_gene: TRBJ1-5; d_gene: TRBD1; abundance: few; len: 15; v_gene: TRBV5-5; CDR3nt: TGTGCCAGCAGCAAGGGACAGGGGGGCAATCAGCCCCAGCATTTT; CDR3aa: CASSKGQGGNQPQHF
j_gene: TRBJ2-3; d_gene: -; abundance: -; len: 15; v_gene: TRBV28; CDR3nt: TGTGCCAGTACCAGGGGGGGAGGGCCCCGGGATACGCAGTATTTT; CDR3aa: CASTRGGGPRDTQYF
j_gene: TRBJ2-3; d_gene: TRBD2; abundance: few; len: 13; v_gene: TRBV3-1/TRBV3-2; CDR3nt: TGTGCCAGCAGCCATAGACTAGCGAAAGAGCAGTATTTT; CDR3aa: CASSHRLAKEQYF
j_gene: TRBJ2-1; d_gene: -; abundance: -; len: 13; v_gene: TRBV28; CDR3nt: TGTGCCAGCAGTATACAATCCTACAATGAGCAGTTCTTC; CDR3aa: CASSIQSYNEQFF
j_gene: TRBJ1-2; d_gene: TRBD1; abundance: -; len: 15; v_gene: TRBV7-2; CDR3nt: TGTGCCAGCAGCCTACAGGGGGCTGGCATGAATGGCTACACCTTC; CDR3aa: CASSLQGAGMNGYTF
j_gene: TRBJ2-7; d_gene: TRBD1; abundance: -; len: 16; v_gene: TRBV19; CDR3nt: TGTGCCAGTAGTGACACGGGACAGGGAATCTCCTACGAGCAGTACTTC; CDR3aa: CASSDTGQGISYEQYF
j_gene: TRBJ2-1; d_gene: -; abundance: many; len: 14; v_gene: TRBV30; CDR3nt: TGTGCCTGGAGTGTACGGGGCGCGGACAATGAGCAGTTCTTC; CDR3aa: CAWSVRGADNEQFF
j_gene: TRBJ2-7; d_gene: -; abundance: -; len: 14; v_gene: TRBV7-2; CDR3nt: TGTGCCAGCAGCAACGGGCTGGAAGGGTACGAGCAGTACTTC; CDR3aa: CASSNGLEGYEQYF
j_gene: TRBJ2-2; d_gene: -; abundance: many; len: 13; v_gene: TRBV2; CDR3nt: TGTGCCAGCGAGAGTTGGTACACCGGGGAGCTGTTTTTT; CDR3aa: CASESWYTGELFF
j_gene: TRBJ1-2; d_gene: -; abundance: -; len: 14; v_gene: TRBV28; CDR3nt: TGTGCCAGCAGTAGACCTCAGGTGAACTATGGCTACACCTTC; CDR3aa: CASSRPQVNYGYTF
j_gene: TRBJ2-7; d_gene: -; abundance: -; len: 14; v_gene: TRBV27; CDR3nt: TGTGCCAGCAGTTCGATGCGCCAGGGGTACGAGCAGTACTTC; CDR3aa: CASSSMRQGYEQYF
j_gene: TRBJ2-6; d_gene: -; abundance: once; len: 15; v_gene: TRBV27; CDR3nt: TGTGCCAGCAGTTCCACAGGCTCTGGGGCCAACGTCCTGACTTTC; CDR3aa: CASSSTGSGANVLTF
j_gene: TRBJ2-3; d_gene: -; abundance: -; len: 14; v_gene: TRBV7-2; CDR3nt: TGTGCCAGCAGCCCTAGACAGCTCACAGATACGCAGTATTTT; CDR3aa: CASSPRQLTDTQYF
j_gene: TRBJ1-5; d_gene: -; abundance: many; len: 13; v_gene: TRBV27; CDR3nt: TGTGCCAGCTCTCTTGTGGGGGGAGCGGCCCAGCATTTT; CDR3aa: CASSLVGGAAQHF
j_gene: TRBJ2-2; d_gene: -; abundance: -; len: 12; v_gene: TRBV28; CDR3nt: TGTGCCAGCAGTCCCAGAGCCGGGGAGCTGTTTTTT; CDR3aa: CASSPRAGELFF
j_gene: TRBJ2-7; d_gene: -; abundance: -; len: 16; v_gene: TRBV7-9; CDR3nt: TGTGCCAGCAGTCGGACAACAGGGCTTTTTTCCTACGAGCAGTACTTC; CDR3aa: CASSRTTGLFSYEQYF
j_gene: TRBJ2-7; d_gene: TRBD2; abundance: -; len: 14; v_gene: TRBV6-2/TRBV6-3; CDR3nt: TGTGCCAGCAGTTACGACGGGGGGTATCGCGAGCAGTACTTC; CDR3aa: CASSYDGGYREQYF
j_gene: TRBJ1-6; d_gene: -; abundance: -; len: 15; v_gene: TRBV6-5; CDR3nt: TGTGCCAGCAGTTACGACCTCCTTTTTAATTCACCCCTCCACTTT; CDR3aa: CASSYDLLFNSPLHF
j_gene: TRBJ2-3; d_gene: -; abundance: -; len: 13; v_gene: TRBV6-4; CDR3nt: TGTGCCACGGACAGAACTAGCACAGATACGCAGTATTTT; CDR3aa: CATDRTSTDTQYF
j_gene: TRBJ1-2; d_gene: TRBD1; abundance: -; len: 16; v_gene: TRBV28; CDR3nt: TGTGCCAGCAGTTTATTCCGGACAGGGGGGAACTATGGCTACACCTTC; CDR3aa: CASSLFRTGGNYGYTF
j_gene: TRBJ1-3; d_gene: TRBD1; abundance: -; len: 16; v_gene: TRBV10-3; CDR3nt: TGTGCCATCAGCCCAAGACAGGGGGACTCTGGAAACACCATATATTTT; CDR3aa: CAISPRQGDSGNTIYF
j_gene: TRBJ1-3; d_gene: -; abundance: -; len: 14; v_gene: TRBV2; CDR3nt: TGTGCCAGCAGTGAATTCAAAGTTGGAAACACCATATATTTT; CDR3aa: CASSEFKVGNTIYF
j_gene: TRBJ2-5; d_gene: TRBD2; abundance: -; len: 14; v_gene: TRBV30; CDR3nt: TGTGCCTGGAGTAGCCTAGCGGGGGGGGAGACCCAGTACTTC; CDR3aa: CAWSSLAGGETQYF
j_gene: TRBJ2-3; d_gene: TRBD2; abundance: -; len: 14; v_gene: TRBV5-1; CDR3nt: TGCGCCAGCAGCTGGCCGGGGAGGGCAGATACGCAGTATTTT; CDR3aa: CASSWPGRADTQYF
j_gene: TRBJ2-1; d_gene: TRBD2; abundance: -; len: 16; v_gene: TRBV30; CDR3nt: TGTGCCTGGACCTACTTAGCGGGAGTCGGTAGCAATGAGCAGTTCTTC; CDR3aa: CAWTYLAGVGSNEQFF
j_gene: TRBJ2-7; d_gene: TRBD2; abundance: -; len: 13; v_gene: TRBV24-1; CDR3nt: TGTGCCACCGGGACTAGCGGGGCCTACGAGCAGTACTTC; CDR3aa: CATGTSGAYEQYF
j_gene: TRBJ2-7; d_gene: -; abundance: -; len: 13; v_gene: TRBV2; CDR3nt: TGTGCCAGCAGTGGGGTGTTAGCGTACGAGCAGTACTTC; CDR3aa: CASSGVLAYEQYF
j_gene: TRBJ2-5; d_gene: -; abundance: -; len: 13; v_gene: TRBV12-3/TRBV12-4; CDR3nt: TGTGCCACCTCCAACGGGGGAGGTGAGACCCAGTACTTC; CDR3aa: CATSNGGGETQYF
j_gene: TRBJ2-5; d_gene: -; abundance: -; len: 14; v_gene: TRBV18; CDR3nt: TGTGCCAGCTCACCACCGGCAGGGCAAGAGACCCAGTACTTC; CDR3aa: CASSPPAGQETQYF
j_gene: TRBJ2-5; d_gene: -; abundance: -; len: 15; v_gene: TRBV4-3; CDR3nt: TGCGCCAGCAGCCAAGATTGGGGGATATCAGAGACCCAGTACTTC; CDR3aa: CASSQDWGISETQYF